The 4 T cell receptor beta chains presented below share a single source sample, sequenced in a study of T cells in Graves' hyperthyroidism and ophthalmopathy (dated by TCRdb to the late 2010s). Libraries were built with multiplex PCR. The data were produced on an Illumina HiSeq 2000. TCR beta CDR3 regions were amplified from RNA transcripts. The TCR CDR3 was subjected to a first round of RT-PCR using the HTBI primer set and the Qiagen OneStep RT-PCR kit. Starting from the raw public reads, TCRdb applied fastp trimming at Q25, assembled clones with MiXCR and retained in-frame beta chains. Rows with a matching CDR3 protein are joined into one entry that keeps the most common DNA and genes. In this sample the table shows hundreds of thousands of distinct CDR3 sequences, 25% to 30% of which occur a single time. The ten largest clonotypes hold around 28% of the sample. Source material: blood. The source is a man between 35 and 55 years old with Graves' hyperthyroidism that later progressed to Graves' ophthalmopathy.

The chain has TRBV7-2 and TRBJ2-2; TRBD2 matches 10 bases. V gave up 0 bases and J gave up 0 bases; unmatched junction bases: 4. The germline CDR1 and CDR2 sequences are SGHTA and FQGNSA. The CDR3 covers 18 residues. The CDR3 DNA reads as TGTGCCAGCAGCTTAGCGGGACTAGCGAACGCGAACACCGGGGAGCTGTTTTTT. It translates to CASSLAGLANANTGELFF.

Ten or more counts support this clonotype. The V gene is TRBV28, the J gene TRBJ1-1; possibly TRBD1 for D (5 bases). The CDR3 is 14 residues long. Looked up from germline, CDR1 is MDHEN and CDR2 is SYDVKM. V was shortened by 4 bases and J by 7 bases, with 16 bases between the two germline ends. The CDR3 spells CASSYPSGRGEAFF. The CDR3 nucleotides read TGTGCCAGCAGTTACCCCTCGGGGAGGGGTGAAGCTTTCTTT.

This clonotype has at least ten counts. The genes are TRBV9 and TRBJ2-7; 7 bases agree with TRBD2. The CDR3 consists of 13 residues. J gave up 6 bases and V 4 bases, and 7 bases lay outside the gene matches. Per germline, CDR1 SGDLS and CDR2 YYNGEE. As DNA, the CDR3 is TGTGCCAGCAGCAAGACTAGCTCGGGCGAGCAGTACTTC. It codes for CASSKTSSGEQYF.

The gene calls are TRBV28 and TRBJ2-2, with 15 bases identical to TRBD2. Germline V gene lookup returns CDR1 MDHEN and CDR2 SYDVKM. Losses at the gene ends were 7 bases for V and 7 bases for J; bases not matched to a gene: 7. The CDR3 loop spans 16 amino acids. The CDR3 loop is CASTSRTSGRGGELFF. CDR3 nucleotide sequence: TGTGCCAGCACCTCAAGGACTAGCGGGAGGGGCGGGGAGCTGTTTTTT.